The 18 T cell receptor beta chains in this list originate from one sample, sequenced in a study of T-cell reconstitution after alpha-beta-depleted transplantation in children. Preparing the TCRbeta library involved the use of unique molecular identifiers. TCRdb passed the PCR reads through MiXCR, listing each CDR3 protein once. The sample carries about 260,000 distinct CDR3 sequences, 11% recorded once. The sequenced sample was peripheral blood, obtained 180 days after TCRalphabeta/CD19-depleted stem cell transplant. The receptors were sampled from a male patient between 2 and 10 years old who had a stem cell transplant for chronic granulomatous disease, so the T cells may come from the graft donor.

The CDR3 nucleotides are TGTGCCAGCTCACGGCCCGGGACGGCAGTATACGAGCAGTACTTC. Protein: CASSRPGTAVYEQYF. V gene TRBV18 combines with J gene TRBJ2-7; possibly TRBD1 or TRBD2 for D (5 bases each). Germline V lookup: CDR1 KGHSH, CDR2 LQKENI. This CDR3 is built from 15 residues. V was pared by 4 bases and J by 4 bases, with 17 bases between.

The table lists this clonotype with many counts. This chain's CDR3 is CSVGMQPGYEQYF. The CDR3, as DNA: TGCAGCGTTGGCATGCAACCGGGATACGAGCAGTACTTC. The chain links TRBV29-1 to TRBJ2-7; TRBD2 might be the D (5 bases). The CDR3 runs 13 residues. Trimming stripped 4 bases from V and 4 bases from J, with 14 bases between. The germline V gene has CDR1 SQVTM and CDR2 ANQGSEA.

The sample holds many counts of this clonotype. The V call is TRBV24-1, the J call TRBJ2-1; D possibly corresponds to TRBD2 (6 bases). The germline CDR1 and CDR2 sequences are KGHDR and SFDVKD. The CDR3 length is 16 residues. V lost 5 bases and J lost 0, with 13 bases in between. CDR3 residues: CATSAAGTVSYNEQFF. CDR3 nucleotides: TGTGCCACCAGTGCCGCGGGGACGGTCTCCTACAATGAGCAGTTCTTC.

CDR3 bases: TGTGCCAGCAGTTTATATCCCCCTAAACTAGCGGGATCCTACAATGAGCAGTTCTTC. This translates into CASSLYPPKLAGSYNEQFF. This chain uses TRBV27 with TRBJ2-1; 10 positions match TRBD2. The CDR3 is 19 residues long. The V and J ends lost 1 base and 1 base, in that order; junction bases with no gene match: 10. Per germline, CDR1 MNHEY and CDR2 SMNVEV (reference sequence).

Ten or more counts support this clonotype. The chain carries TRBV10-3 and TRBJ1-6; TRBD1 is a possible D gene (5 bases). CDR3 length equals 13 residues. Germline lookup yields CDR1 ENHRY and CDR2 SYGVKD. V lost 6 bases and J lost 6, with 9 bases in between. The CDR3: CAIRGDSNSPLHF. In DNA, the CDR3 is TGTGCCATCAGGGGTGACAGTAATTCACCCCTCCACTTT.

Worth noting for this clonotype: Being one base from a much bigger clone, this may be a read error. V gene TRBV10-1 combines with J gene TRBJ2-2; D tentatively fits TRBD1 or TRBD2 (5 bases each). The CDR3 is made up of 16 amino acids. Per germline, CDR1 WNHNN and CDR2 SYGVQD (reference sequence). For the CDR3, the DNA is TGCGCCAGCAGTGAGGGGTCGGGGACGAACACCGGGGAGCCGTTTTTT. Translated: CASSEGSGTNTGEPFF.

This clonotype was counted ten times or more. The chain has TRBV12-3 or TRBV12-4 and TRBJ2-2; D is uncertain. This CDR3 spans 15 amino acids. The V end was cut by 6 bases, the J end by 3 bases, with 14 bases between. DNA for the CDR3: TGTGCCAGCAGCGGCGGAGTTTGGGACACCGGGGAGCTGTTTTTT. It is translated as CASSGGVWDTGELFF.

There are many counts of this clonotype. The chain uses TRBV28 and TRBJ2-7, with 7 positions matching TRBD2. The CDR3 totals 12 residues. Germline CDR1 and CDR2: MDHEN and SYDVKM. J gave up 3 bases and V 5 bases, and 1 base lay outside the gene matches. The CDR3 here is CASSGDYYEQYF. CDR3 DNA sequence: TGTGCCAGCAGTGGGGACTACTACGAGCAGTACTTC.

As for this clonotype: A much larger clone is a single base away; this may be a read error. DNA of the CDR3: TGCGCCAGCACCGGACGTTCGGGGTTGGGCGAGCAGTACTTC. Its protein is CASTGRSGLGEQYF. The V and J genes are TRBV5-1 and TRBJ2-7, with a possible D match to TRBD2 (5 bases). Germline V lookup: CDR1 SGHRS, CDR2 YFSETQ. V dropped 6 bases and J dropped 6 bases, with 19 bases sitting between them. This CDR3 has 14 residues.

This clonotype occurred many times. The chain links TRBV27 to TRBJ2-1; 12 bases agree with TRBD2. CDR1 is MNHEY, CDR2 SMNVEV, per germline (reference sequence). This CDR3 spans 16 amino acids. Trimming took 10 bases from V and 4 from J; bases not matched to a gene: 11. The CDR3 nucleotides read TGTGCCACCGGGACTAGCGGGCGGGAGGTATACAATGAGCAGTTCTTC. Translated, it gives CATGTSGREVYNEQFF.

This clonotype showed up many times. This chain connects TRBV5-1 to TRBJ2-3; 13 bases are a match to TRBD2. CDR1 is SGHRS and CDR2 is YFSETQ in the germline V gene. The CDR3 is made up of 22 amino acids. The J segment lost 4 bases and the V segment lost 2 bases, leaving 22 bases of the junction unmatched. In DNA form, the CDR3 reads TGCGCCAGCAGCTTCGACGGGACAGGGAGTGGACTAGCGGGGGCTTTTGCAGATACGCAGTATTTT. It is translated as CASSFDGTGSGLAGAFADTQYF. The variable domain in full, completed from reference TRBV5-1 and TRBJ2-3, reads KAGVTQTPRYLIKTRGQQVTLSCSPISGHRSVSWYQQTPGQGLQFLFEYFSETQRNKGNFPGRFSGRQFSNSRSEMNVSTLELGDSALYLCASSFDGTGSGLAGAFADTQYFGPGTRLTVL.

This clonotype was counted many times. This chain joins TRBV3-1 and TRBJ1-4; 10 nucleotides agree with TRBD1. Unmatched junction bases numbered 6, after V lost 0 bases and J lost 8 bases. This CDR3 region has 16 residues. The germline gives CDR1 LGHDT, CDR2 YNNKEL (reference sequence). The CDR3 region is CASSQDPGTGAEKLFF. The CDR3 nucleotides are TGTGCCAGCAGCCAAGACCCCGGGACAGGGGCCGAAAAACTGTTTTTT.

There are many counts of this clonotype. CDR3 amino acids: CASSLEDRGDTEAFF. The CDR3 region has the DNA TGCGCCAGCAGCTTGGAGGACAGGGGGGACACTGAAGCTTTCTTT. The V gene is TRBV5-1, the J gene TRBJ1-1, with TRBD1 identical over 10 bases. The V gene's germline CDR1 is SGHRS and CDR2 YFSETQ. V shed 0 bases and J 3 bases; nucleotides not matched to a gene: 2. CDR3 length: 15 amino acids.

In this sample, this clonotype turned up many times. V usage is TRBV20-1 and J usage is TRBJ2-3, with 12 bases lining up with TRBD2. Trimming cost V 5 bases and J 4 bases; bases outside gene matches: 10. The germline V gene has CDR1 DFQATT and CDR2 SNEGSKA (reference sequence). The CDR3 runs 16 residues. The CDR3 DNA reads TGCAGTGCTTCTAGCGGGAGGGCCAGTGGCGCAGATACGCAGTATTTT. Translated, it gives CSASSGRASGADTQYF.

About this clonotype: A much larger clone sits a single nucleotide away, making a read error possible. The chain joins TRBV6-1 to TRBJ2-5, with D perhaps TRBD1 (6 bases). This CDR3 is 17 amino acids long. Per germline, CDR1 MNHNS and CDR2 SASEGT. V dropped 3 bases and J dropped 4 bases, with 21 bases sitting between them. CDR3 bases: TGTGCCAGCAGTGAGAAGGACAGTGGGGGCCCTCTAGAGACCCAGTACTTC. Amino acid sequence: CASSEKDSGGPLETQYF.

This clonotype was recorded at least ten times. This chain joins TRBV20-1 and TRBJ1-1; D not certain. The CDR3 contains 14 residues. Trimming left V 1 base short and J 1 base short, with 10 bases between. Germline V CDR1 and CDR2: DFQATT, SNEGSKA (reference sequence). CDR3 region: CSARGLQENTEAFF. CDR3 nucleotides: TGCAGTGCTAGAGGGCTTCAGGAGAACACTGAAGCTTTCTTT.

This clonotype was observed at least ten times. V is TRBV7-9 and J is TRBJ2-2, with 12 bases matching TRBD2. Trimming removed 5 bases from V and 7 bases from J; junction bases left unmatched: 11. This CDR3 is 17 amino acids long. Looked up from germline, CDR1 is SEHNR and CDR2 is FQNEAQ (reference sequence). CDR3 nucleotides: TGTGCCAGCAGCCCGCGACTAGCGGGAGCAATCGGCGGGGAGCTGTTTTTT. Protein sequence: CASSPRLAGAIGGELFF.

This clonotype was recorded many times. This sequence joins TRBV12-3 or TRBV12-4 and TRBJ2-1; D is undetermined. This CDR3 spans 11 amino acids. Trimming took off 1 base at V and 9 bases at J, with 4 bases between the two ends. The chain's CDR3 is CASSLGFEQFF. CDR3 DNA sequence: TGTGCCAGCAGTTTAGGGTTTGAGCAGTTCTTC.